In its sample, the clone carrying this TCR beta chain was seen many times. Antigen unknown. Time point given: newly diagnosed GD, antithyroid drugs for less than 3 months. From PBMCs, RNA was extracted and then used to make the TCR library. The sample originates from a study of regulatory T cells in long-lasting Graves disease. Overall study results and limits: TRBV28, TRBJ1-2 and TRBJ2-5 emerged as the favored segments in persistent disease. Thyroid tissue went unexamined; only peripheral blood was analyzed.

This CDR3 has 13 amino acids. The V gene's germline CDR1 is KGHSH and CDR2 LQKENI. The germline V and J ends were trimmed by 5 bases and 6 bases, with 11 bases remaining between them. Arm-PCR of CDR3 regions and iRepertoire HTBI primers were used to build TCR beta libraries. Each CDR3 protein is one row after TCRdb ran MiXCR on the multiplex PCR reads. Of 250,000 to 400,000 distinct CDR3 sequences in the sample, over 15% were seen once. The input for sequencing was peripheral blood mononuclear cells (PBMCs), taken at new diagnosis, from a patient treated with antithyroid drugs. The chain couples TRBV18 to TRBJ1-5; D not resolved. The clonotype comes from a female donor with Graves disease. CDR3 region: CASSTDGIQPQHF. DNA of the CDR3: TGTGCCAGCTCAACCGACGGTATTCAGCCCCAGCATTTT.